A selection of T cell receptor beta chains follows, all from one sample in a study of identical twins. Via MiXCR, TCRdb re-called the 5' RACE reads, giving one row per CDR3 protein. The sample carries roughly 720,000 distinct CDR3 sequences, over 15% recorded once. This sample was shared with a second study, whose subject was T cells expressing NK-cell markers.

The sample consisted of PBMCs. These TCRs come from a woman younger than 35 in good health. The CDR3 runs from the conserved cysteine through the conserved F or W. The D gene is left open where the match is weak. Size tells how often a clone was seen (once, few, many) or the class of an expanded clone, and some rows leave it out.

D gene: NA; V gene: TRBV12-3/TRBV12-4; J gene: TRBJ2-3; clone size: few; CDR3 protein: CASSIYGTDTQYF; CDR3 DNA: TGTGCCAGCAGTATATACGGCACAGATACGCAGTATTTT
D gene: NA; V gene: TRBV7-2; J gene: TRBJ2-1; clone size: few; CDR3 protein: CASSFTGTAGANEQFF; CDR3 DNA: TGTGCCAGCAGCTTCACGGGCACAGCTGGGGCCAATGAGCAGTTCTTC
D gene: NA; V gene: TRBV20-1; J gene: TRBJ2-7; clone size: NA; CDR3 protein: CSASRDAFTYEQYF; CDR3 DNA: TGCAGTGCTAGTAGGGACGCTTTCACCTACGAGCAGTACTTC
D gene: NA; V gene: TRBV5-4; J gene: TRBJ1-1; clone size: NA; CDR3 protein: CAISPGLSVAFF; CDR3 DNA: TGTGCCATCAGCCCGGGGCTATCGGTAGCTTTCTTT
D gene: TRBD1; V gene: TRBV10-1; J gene: TRBJ2-7; clone size: NA; CDR3 protein: CASSDQDRGPYEQYF; CDR3 DNA: TGCGCCAGCAGTGACCAGGACAGGGGGCCTTACGAGCAGTACTTC
D gene: NA; V gene: TRBV6-2/TRBV6-3; J gene: TRBJ2-2; clone size: few; CDR3 protein: CASSYQSAGRNTGELFF; CDR3 DNA: TGTGCCAGCAGTTACCAATCCGCGGGGAGGAACACCGGGGAGCTGTTTTTT
D gene: NA; V gene: TRBV12-3/TRBV12-4; J gene: TRBJ1-1; clone size: many; CDR3 protein: CASRPTTGAGNTEAFF; CDR3 DNA: TGTGCCAGCAGACCTACTACCGGAGCCGGGAACACTGAAGCTTTCTTT
D gene: NA; V gene: TRBV5-5; J gene: TRBJ1-2; clone size: NA; CDR3 protein: CASSVAPAEGYTF; CDR3 DNA: TGTGCCAGCAGCGTCGCCCCGGCAGAAGGCTACACCTTC
D gene: NA; V gene: TRBV5-1; J gene: TRBJ2-5; clone size: few; CDR3 protein: CASSYTETQYF; CDR3 DNA: TGCGCCAGCAGCTATACAGAGACCCAGTACTTC
D gene: TRBD1; V gene: TRBV20-1; J gene: TRBJ2-5; clone size: NA; CDR3 protein: CSARPGQQETQYF; CDR3 DNA: TGCAGTGCTAGACCGGGACAGCAAGAGACCCAGTACTTC
D gene: NA; V gene: TRBV5-1; J gene: TRBJ1-1; clone size: NA; CDR3 protein: CASSWGVRGTEAFF; CDR3 DNA: TGCGCCAGCAGCTGGGGGGTTAGGGGCACTGAAGCTTTCTTT
D gene: TRBD1; V gene: TRBV24-1; J gene: TRBJ1-2; clone size: NA; CDR3 protein: CATSKGQYYGYTF; CDR3 DNA: TGTGCCACCAGTAAGGGACAGTACTATGGCTACACCTTC
D gene: NA; V gene: TRBV5-1; J gene: TRBJ2-7; clone size: NA; CDR3 protein: CASSYLVGFSYEQYF; CDR3 DNA: TGCGCCAGCAGCTACCTCGTCGGATTTTCCTACGAGCAGTACTTC
D gene: NA; V gene: TRBV5-1; J gene: TRBJ2-1; clone size: few; CDR3 protein: CASSLGGLSNQQFF; CDR3 DNA: TGCGCCAGCAGCTTGGGGGGTCTCTCTAATCAGCAGTTCTTC
D gene: NA; V gene: TRBV12-3/TRBV12-4; J gene: TRBJ2-3; clone size: many; CDR3 protein: CASSFLRLADTQYF; CDR3 DNA: TGTGCCAGCAGTTTCCTAAGACTAGCAGATACGCAGTATTTT
D gene: NA; V gene: TRBV5-1; J gene: TRBJ2-1; clone size: NA; CDR3 protein: CASSLDGRSGNEQFF; CDR3 DNA: TGCGCCAGCAGCTTGGACGGGAGAAGTGGTAATGAGCAGTTCTTC
D gene: NA; V gene: TRBV10-3; J gene: TRBJ2-3; clone size: many; CDR3 protein: CAISESWGRGTDTQYF; CDR3 DNA: TGTGCCATCAGTGAGTCGTGGGGCAGGGGCACAGATACGCAGTATTTT
D gene: NA; V gene: TRBV12-3/TRBV12-4; J gene: TRBJ1-1; clone size: NA; CDR3 protein: CASSLGTTRSEAFF; CDR3 DNA: TGTGCCAGCAGTTTGGGGACAACACGATCTGAAGCTTTCTTT
D gene: TRBD1; V gene: TRBV29-1; J gene: TRBJ1-5; clone size: few; CDR3 protein: CSVGTGTNQPQHF; CDR3 DNA: TGCAGCGTTGGGACAGGAACGAATCAGCCCCAGCATTTT
D gene: NA; V gene: TRBV12-3/TRBV12-4; J gene: TRBJ2-3; clone size: few; CDR3 protein: CASRALWPDTQYF; CDR3 DNA: TGTGCCAGCAGGGCCCTCTGGCCCGATACGCAGTATTTT